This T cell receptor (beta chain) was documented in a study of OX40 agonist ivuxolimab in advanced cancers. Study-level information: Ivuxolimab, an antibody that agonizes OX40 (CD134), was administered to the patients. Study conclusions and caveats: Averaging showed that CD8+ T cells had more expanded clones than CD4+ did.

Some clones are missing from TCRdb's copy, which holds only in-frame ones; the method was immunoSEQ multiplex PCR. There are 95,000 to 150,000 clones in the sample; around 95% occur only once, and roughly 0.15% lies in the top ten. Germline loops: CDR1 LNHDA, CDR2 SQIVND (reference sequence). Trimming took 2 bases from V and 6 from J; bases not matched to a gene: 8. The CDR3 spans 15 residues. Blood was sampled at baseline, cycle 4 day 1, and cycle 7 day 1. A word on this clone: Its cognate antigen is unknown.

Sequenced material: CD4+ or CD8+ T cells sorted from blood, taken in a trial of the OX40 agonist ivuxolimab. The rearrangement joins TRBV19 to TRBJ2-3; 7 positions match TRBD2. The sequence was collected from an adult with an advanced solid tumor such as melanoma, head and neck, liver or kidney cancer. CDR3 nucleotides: TGTGCCAGTAGTATATCAGCGGGACTTAGCGATACGCAGTATTTT. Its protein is CASSISAGLSDTQYF.